This TCR beta chain was sequenced in a study of blood T cell repertoires in COVID-19. Study summary: Samples came from the United States, Italy and Spain, spanning acute and convalescent COVID-19.

Sequencing used immunoSEQ multiplex PCR; TCRdb keeps in-frame clones, though not all of them. The data show just over 300,000 clones, roughly 89% seen once. The CDR3 is 16 residues long. Trimming took 3 bases from V and 3 from J, leaving 17 bases between them. Germline lookup yields CDR1 LNHDA and CDR2 SQIVND (reference sequence). This clonotype was obtained from a woman in her 30s with COVID-19, enrolled during active disease. The chain couples TRBV19 to TRBJ1-2, with unresolved D. Sequencing was done on a sample of peripheral blood. The chain's CDR3 is CASSILTLTPHYGYTF. The CDR3 DNA sequence: TGTGCCAGTAGTATCCTGACTCTGACTCCTCACTATGGCTACACCTTC.